This TCR beta chain was recorded in a study of metastatic and nonmetastatic thyroid tumors. Study in general: Samples came from malignant and benign thyroid patients, and repertoires were compared across blood and tumor or nodule tissue. Broader study findings: The reported finding was significantly higher TCR beta diversity in malignant thyroid tumors relative to benign nodules, in blood and tumor.

Ten or more counts support this clone. Its antigen is as yet unknown. Per the original methods: Researchers built a distant-metastasis classifier for papillary thyroid cancer that drew on CDR3 differences across clinicopathological groups. Using MiXCR, TCRdb re-called clones from the PCR reads. The V and J calls follow TCRdb's processing rather than the paper's. Found here are over 20,000 clones, about a quarter of them singletons; the top ten hold approximately 20%. No patient received treatment before thyroid surgery. The clonotype originates from a female donor with papillary thyroid cancer or a benign thyroid nodule (not recorded which). Some clones in this sample may be carry-over from other donors' samples. The sample was blood.

CDR3 loop: CASAPGLAELHEQFF. As DNA, the CDR3 is TGTGCCAGCGCACCGGGACTAGCGGAGTTGCATGAGCAGTTCTTC. The J gene is TRBJ2-1, the V gene TRBV27, with 11 bases aligning to TRBD2. CDR1 and CDR2 from the germline V gene are MNHEY and SMNVEV (reference sequence). The ends lost 8 bases at V and 8 bases at J; junction bases unmatched: 11. This CDR3 contains 15 residues.